This TCR beta chain appears in the sequencing data of a study of T-cell reconstitution after alpha-beta-depleted transplantation in children. This CDR3 is built from 15 residues. The V gene lost 5 bases and the J gene lost 3 bases, with 18 bases spanning the gap. In germline, CDR1 is DFQATT, CDR2 SNEGSKA (reference sequence). Whole-study results and caveats: Once a year had passed after transplant, T-cell counts and diversity came mostly from newly produced T cells. Approximately two months post-transplant, alpha-beta T cells reportedly originated from several hundred expanded graft clones.

Preparation of the TCRbeta library used unique molecular identifiers. TCRdb re-analysed the PCR reads in MiXCR, keeping a single row per CDR3 protein. Of around 600,000 distinct CDR3 sequences in the sample, around 23% were seen once. As concerns this clonotype: What it binds is not known.

Sequencing used PBMCs, mostly from graft donor cells, obtained 360 days after TCRalphabeta/CD19-depleted stem cell transplant. The rearrangement uses TRBV20-1 and TRBJ2-3; the D call may be TRBD1 or TRBD2 (5 bases each). The receptor's source is a boy under three years old who had a stem cell transplant for acute myeloid leukemia, so the T cells may come from the graft donor. CDR3 bases: TGCAGTGCTCGAACCGGGACCACCAGGACAGATACGCAGTATTTT. This codes for CSARTGTTRTDTQYF.